The 27 T cell receptor beta chains reported below all come from one sample, sequenced in a study of siplizumab effects on memory and regulatory T cells. TCRdb's copy holds only in-frame clones and misses some; the assay was immunoSEQ multiplex PCR. The sample holds approximately 40,000 clones, more than 80% seen once. The sequencing input was naive CD4+ T cells sorted from blood. The receptors shown here come from a human donor in good health.

The V gene is TRBV5-1, the J gene TRBJ2-1; 11 bases match TRBD2. Trimming at V came to 1 base and at J to 2 bases, leaving 5 bases not matched to a gene. Germline V gene sequence: CDR1 SGHRS, CDR2 YFSETQ. The CDR3 sequence is 17 residues long. Written as DNA, the CDR3 is TGCGCCAGCAGCTTGACCCCGACTAGCGGGACCTACAATGAGCAGTTCTTC. Protein product: CASSLTPTSGTYNEQFF.

The chain recombines TRBV5-1 with TRBJ2-2, with 9 bases matching TRBD1. Germline loops: CDR1 SGHRS, CDR2 YFSETQ. V trimming: 4 bases; J trimming: 5 bases; junction bases outside the gene matches: 9. The CDR3 covers 16 residues. The CDR3 DNA reads TGCGCCAGCAGCACTCCGGGACAGGGCAAAACCGGGGAGCTGTTTTTT. Its translation: CASSTPGQGKTGELFF.

V usage is TRBV11-2 and J usage is TRBJ1-4, with unresolved D. V lost 0 bases, J lost 1 base, and 3 bases lay in between. This CDR3 comprises 14 residues. Looked up from germline, CDR1 is SGHAT and CDR2 is FQNNGV. CDR3 region: CASSLDGTNEKLFF. The CDR3 DNA reads TGTGCCAGCAGCTTAGATGGAACTAATGAAAAACTGTTTTTT.

This rearrangement joins TRBV6-5 to TRBJ1-3; 7 bases are a match to TRBD1. The germline gives CDR1 MNHEY, CDR2 SVGAGI. V lost 5 bases and J lost 0; bases outside the gene matches: 1. The CDR3 consists of 14 residues. CDR3 sequence reads: CASSRQGSGNTIYF. In nucleotides, the CDR3 is TGTGCCAGCAGTCGACAGGGCTCTGGAAACACCATATATTTT.

The rearrangement joins TRBV5-1 to TRBJ2-3; D is perhaps TRBD1 (5 bases). Trimming took 4 bases from V and 2 from J, leaving 14 bases between them. The length of the CDR3 is 15 residues. Germline assignment: CDR1 SGHRS and CDR2 YFSETQ. The CDR3: CASSRPDTTTDTQYF. Written as DNA, the CDR3 is TGCGCCAGCAGCCGTCCGGACACCACCACAGATACGCAGTATTTT. The complete variable domain, with remaining parts taken from reference TRBV5-1 and TRBJ2-3, reads KAGVTQTPRYLIKTRGQQVTLSCSPISGHRSVSWYQQTPGQGLQFLFEYFSETQRNKGNFPGRFSGRQFSNSRSEMNVSTLELGDSALYLCASSRPDTTTDTQYFGPGTRLTVL.

This rearrangement joins TRBV6-6 to TRBJ2-2; TRBD1 is a possible D gene (6 bases). Germline V CDR1 and CDR2: MNHNY, SVGAGI (reference sequence). There are 15 residues in the CDR3. Trimming pared 4 bases from V and 8 bases from J, leaving 17 bases between. CDR3 amino acids: CASSLPGQHGGELFF. DNA of the CDR3: TGTGCCAGCAGTTTACCGGGACAACATGGGGGGGAGCTGTTTTTT.

The rearrangement uses TRBV25-1 and TRBJ2-3, with 9 bases fitting TRBD1. The V and J ends lost 3 bases and 4 bases, in that order; junction bases with no gene match: 8. The CDR3 runs to 16 residues. CDR1 is MGHDK, CDR2 SYGVNS, per germline. The CDR3 here is CASSEPGQGMADTQYF. CDR3 sequence (DNA): TGTGCCAGCAGTGAGCCGGGACAGGGAATGGCAGATACGCAGTATTTT.

In this sample, this clone turned up once. The chain is built from TRBV10-3 and TRBJ2-5; 13 bases are a match to TRBD2. The DNA end favors TRBJ2-7, so the J call may be wrong. The length of the CDR3 is 13 residues. In germline, CDR1 is ENHRY, CDR2 SYGVKD. Written as DNA, the CDR3 is TGTGCCATCGCGGGACTAGCGGGGTACGAGCAGTACTTC. Translation: CAIAGLAGYEQYF.

The V call is TRBV5-1, the J call TRBJ1-4, with D uncertain. Germline CDR1 reads SGHRS; CDR2 reads YFSETQ. The CDR3 has 12 residues. The V gene lost 4 bases and the J gene lost 7 bases, with 8 bases spanning the gap. This chain's CDR3 is CASSTEGEKLFF. CDR3 nucleotides: TGCGCCAGCAGCACCGAGGGTGAAAAACTGTTTTTT.

The chain uses TRBV18 and TRBJ1-4; 9 nucleotides align to TRBD1. Germline CDR1 reads KGHSH; CDR2 reads LQKENI. J was trimmed by 8 bases and V by 1 base; bases with no gene match: 8. The CDR3 consists of 16 residues. The CDR3 DNA is TGTGCCAGCTCACCACTGGGACAGGGAAGTAACGAAAAACTGTTTTTT. This sequence encodes CASSPLGQGSNEKLFF.

The chain carries TRBV19 and TRBJ2-7; TRBD2 might be the D (6 bases). V lost 6 bases, J lost 6 bases, and 15 bases lay in between. This CDR3 spans 13 amino acids. Germline V lookup: CDR1 LNHDA, CDR2 SQIVND (reference sequence). The chain's CDR3 is CASRGTGASEQYF. CDR3 DNA sequence: TGTGCCAGTAGGGGGACTGGGGCCAGCGAGCAGTACTTC.

CDR3 nucleotide sequence: TGTGCCAGTAGGGATATAGGTAGAACAGCTAATGAAAAACTGTTTTTT. This encodes CASRDIGRTANEKLFF. The chain recombines TRBV19 with TRBJ1-4; D ambiguous. CDR1 is LNHDA, CDR2 SQIVND, per germline (reference sequence). The CDR3 loop spans 16 amino acids. The V gene lost 6 bases and the J gene lost 3 bases, with 17 bases spanning the gap.

The V call is TRBV6-5, the J call TRBJ2-7, with D hard to call. The CDR3 is 11 residues long. Germline loops: CDR1 MNHEY, CDR2 SVGAGI. Trimming cost V 6 bases and J 7 bases, with 10 bases left between them. As DNA, the CDR3 is TGTGCCAGCAGCCGGGCCGGGGAGCAGTACTTC. It is translated as CASSRAGEQYF.

J is TRBJ2-2 and V is TRBV5-1; D may be TRBD1 (6 bases). Per germline, CDR1 SGHRS and CDR2 YFSETQ. CDR3 length equals 15 residues. V was shortened by 2 bases and J by 3 bases, with 11 bases between the two germline ends. The chain's CDR3 is CASSLLQGDTGELFF. The CDR3 DNA reads as TGCGCCAGCAGCTTACTACAGGGTGACACCGGGGAGCTGTTTTTT.

The chain links TRBV2 to TRBJ2-7, with a possible D match to TRBD1 (5 bases). V was shortened by 6 bases and J by 4 bases, with 7 bases between the two germline ends. In germline, CDR1 is SNHLY, CDR2 FYNNEI. This CDR3 spans 11 amino acids. The CDR3 sequence: CASSQGYEQYF. The CDR3, as DNA: TGTGCCAGCAGCCAGGGTTACGAGCAGTACTTC.

The genes are TRBV9 and TRBJ2-1, with a weak D call TRBD2 (6 bases). The germline V and J ends were trimmed by 0 bases and 1 base, with 11 bases remaining between them. Germline V gene sequence: CDR1 SGDLS, CDR2 YYNGEE. The CDR3 length is 16 residues. CDR3 protein: CASSVGGSGSYNEQFF. The CDR3 bases are TGTGCCAGCAGCGTAGGAGGTAGCGGTTCCTACAATGAGCAGTTCTTC.

The chain's CDR3 is CASSLQGRNGYTF. CDR3 bases: TGTGCCAGCAGCTTACAGGGGAGGAATGGCTACACCTTC. This chain joins TRBV5-5 and TRBJ1-2, with 7 bases matching TRBD1. V trimming: 2 bases; J trimming: 6 bases; junction bases outside the gene matches: 4. Per germline, CDR1 SGHKS and CDR2 YYEKEE (reference sequence). The CDR3 has 13 amino acids. Full variable domain (outside the CDR3, taken from reference TRBV5-5 and TRBJ1-2): DAGVTQSPTHLIKTRGQQVTLRCSPISGHKSVSWYQQVLGQGPQFIFQYYEKEERGRGNFPDRFSARQFPNYSSELNVNALLLGDSALYLCASSLQGRNGYTFGSGTRLTVV.

The genes are TRBV7-3 and TRBJ1-3; D gene ambiguous. Trimming took off 5 bases at V and 3 bases at J, with 8 bases between the two ends. The germline gives CDR1 SGHTA, CDR2 FQGTGA. The CDR3 spans 13 residues. As DNA, the CDR3 is TGTGCCAGCAGCACAGCCCGTGGAAACACCATATATTTT. Translated: CASSTARGNTIYF.

The CDR3 coding sequence is TGTGCCTGGAGCCAACCGGGACTGAAAATGAACACTGAAGCTTTCTTT. Encoded protein: CAWSQPGLKMNTEAFF. The chain is built from TRBV30 and TRBJ1-1, with D perhaps matching TRBD1 (5 bases). Trimming stripped 3 bases from V and 0 bases from J, with 17 bases between. The germline V gene has CDR1 GTSNPN and CDR2 SVGIG (reference sequence). There are 16 residues in the CDR3.

The J gene is TRBJ1-2, the V gene TRBV7-9; the match to TRBD1 covers 8 bases. CDR3 length: 14 amino acids. J gave up 4 bases and V 2 bases, and 3 bases lay outside the gene matches. Germline loops: CDR1 SEHNR, CDR2 FQNEAQ (reference sequence). CDR3 protein: CASSLLTGGYGYTF. CDR3 DNA sequence: TGTGCCAGCAGCTTACTAACAGGGGGCTATGGCTACACCTTC.

The chain links TRBV6-5 to TRBJ2-1; D possibly matches TRBD1 or TRBD2 (5 bases each). Germline values: CDR1 MNHEY, CDR2 SVGAGI. The CDR3 length is 14 residues. V was cut by 5 bases and J by 12 bases, with 20 bases left in between. In nucleotides, the CDR3 is TGTGCCAGCAGTCGGGGCCCTACCCTGGGCGGGCAGTTCTTC. Residues: CASSRGPTLGGQFF.

This clone was picked up a small number of times. The rearrangement links TRBV4-2 to TRBJ1-1, with 7 bases lining up with TRBD1. Per the germline V gene, CDR1 is LGHNA and CDR2 is YNFKEQ. This CDR3 is built from 14 residues. After removal of 1 base from V and 3 bases from J, the junction contained 2 bases not matched to a gene. The CDR3 is CASSQVGGYTEAFF. The DNA for the CDR3 is TGTGCCAGCAGCCAAGTAGGGGGCTACACTGAAGCTTTCTTT.

The rearrangement uses TRBV21-1 and TRBJ1-5. TRBV21-1 is reported as a pseudogene. The CDR3 has 17 amino acids. For the CDR3, the DNA is TGTGCCAGCAGCAAAACTCCAGTGAATTGGGGCAATCAGCCCCAGCATTTT. Protein product: CASSKTPVNWGNQPQHF.

This clone appeared once. The chain is built from TRBV5-1 and TRBJ2-1, with 10 bases fitting TRBD2. From germline, CDR1 is SGHRS and CDR2 YFSETQ. Germline trimming cut 2 bases from V and 8 bases from J; bases unmatched to any gene: 7. The CDR3 length is 15 residues. The DNA of the CDR3 is TGCGCCAGCAGCTTTCTGGCTAGCGGGAGCGATGAGCAGTTCTTC. Translated: CASSFLASGSDEQFF.

The sample holds one count of this clone. The conserved phenylalanine or tryptophan normally closing the CDR3 is absent here, so this likely arose from a read error. The V gene is TRBV6-1, the J gene TRBJ1-5; D unclear. V was shortened by 7 bases and J by 1 base, with 11 bases between the two germline ends. Germline V gene data show CDR1 as MNHNS and CDR2 as SASEGT. The CDR3 totals 14 residues. The CDR3 DNA reads TGTGCCAGCACCCTAGACACCAGCAATCAGCCCCAGCATTCT. This sequence encodes CASTLDTSNQPQHS.

The CDR3 here is CASSFSGTGVSYNEQFF. CDR3 coding DNA: TGTGCCAGCAGCTTTTCCGGGACAGGGGTATCCTACAATGAGCAGTTCTTC. The chain has TRBV7-6 and TRBJ2-1; TRBD1 aligns across 10 bases. Per the germline V gene, CDR1 is SGHVS and CDR2 is FNYEAQ. CDR3 size: 17 residues. The trim removed 3 bases at V and 1 base at J, leaving 6 bases unmatched.

The J gene is TRBJ1-2, the V gene TRBV7-8; TRBD1 is a possible D gene (6 bases). The V gene lost 1 base and the J gene lost 4 bases, with 10 bases spanning the gap. This CDR3 region has 14 residues. Germline V lookup: CDR1 SGHVS, CDR2 FQNEAQ. The CDR3 DNA is TGTGCCAGCAGCTTAGTGGACAGTACCTATGGCTACACCTTC. Protein product: CASSLVDSTYGYTF.